Shown below are 17 T cell receptor beta chains from a single sample sequenced in a study of T cells in localized non-small cell lung cancer. Sequencing used immunoSEQ multiplex PCR; TCRdb keeps in-frame clones, though not all of them. In the table there are about 70,000 clones, around 85% of which are singletons. The specimen comprised peripheral blood, sampled before any cancer treatment. These receptors came from a male donor aged 60 or over with stage III squamous cell lung carcinoma.

This rearrangement joins TRBV6-1 to TRBJ2-1; tentative D call: TRBD2 (6 bases). Trimming shortened V by 9 bases and J by 3 bases, and 15 bases separated the two germline ends. The CDR3 runs to 14 residues. Germline CDR1 MNHNS, CDR2 SASEGT. CDR3 DNA: TGTGCCAGTGGGGGACTGTCGCTCTACAATGAGCAGTTCTTC. Translated, it gives CASGGLSLYNEQFF.

The genes are TRBV5-1 and TRBJ1-4; tentatively, D is TRBD1 (6 bases). The CDR3 sequence is 15 residues long. The germline V gene encodes CDR1 SGHRS and CDR2 YFSETQ. Trimming took off 0 bases at V and 8 bases at J, with 14 bases between the two ends. The CDR3, as DNA: TGCGCCAGCAGCTTGGCACGGACAGTTGAGGAAAAACTGTTTTTT. This sequence encodes CASSLARTVEEKLFF.

The CDR3 sequence is CASSLWLAGSEKYV. CDR3 DNA: TGTGCCAGCAGCTTGTGGCTAGCGGGGAGTGAGAAGTACGTC. The chain carries TRBV5-6 and TRBJ2-7; TRBD2 matches 9 bases. V gave up 1 base and J gave up 11 bases; unmatched junction bases: 10. This CDR3 contains 14 residues. Germline CDR1 is SGHDT and CDR2 is YYEEEE.

The CDR3 DNA follows: TGTGCCAGCTCGCGGTCGGGATCCCACACTGAAGCTTTCTTT. This codes for CASSRSGSHTEAFF. V gene TRBV18 combines with J gene TRBJ1-1; D ambiguous. Germline CDR1 KGHSH, CDR2 LQKENI. The CDR3 loop spans 14 amino acids. Trimming removed 6 bases from V and 3 bases from J, with 14 bases in between.

The chain carries TRBV11-2 and TRBJ1-2; no firm D call. The CDR3 sequence is 15 residues long. Germline CDR1 SGHAT, CDR2 FQNNGV. V was trimmed by 1 base and J by 3 bases, leaving 12 bases between them. The CDR3 is CASSLVAVVDYGYTF. The CDR3 DNA reads as TGTGCCAGCAGCTTAGTGGCAGTGGTCGACTATGGCTACACCTTC. Filled out from reference TRBV11-2 and TRBJ1-2, the complete variable domain reads EAGVAQSPRYKIIEKRQSVAFWCNPISGHATLYWYQQILGQGPKLLIQFQNNGVVDDSQLPKDRFSAERLKGVDSTLKIQPAKLEDSAVYLCASSLVAVVDYGYTFGSGTRLTVV.

The chain employs TRBV7-3 and TRBJ2-1, with 11 bases that match TRBD2. V lost 5 bases and J lost 1; bases outside the gene matches: 4. CDR3 length: 16 amino acids. Germline assignment: CDR1 SGHTA and CDR2 FQGTGA. DNA of the CDR3: TGTGCCAGCAGCCCGCGACTAGCGGGGTCCTACAATGAGCAGTTCTTC. Encoded protein: CASSPRLAGSYNEQFF.

The J gene is TRBJ1-1, the V gene TRBV14, with D possibly matching TRBD1 (6 bases). V was clipped by 5 bases and J by 5 bases, with 12 bases between them. The germline V gene has CDR1 SGHDN and CDR2 FVKESK. The CDR3 is made up of 13 amino acids. CDR3 in DNA: TGTGCCAGCAGCAGCAGCCAGGGGACTGAAGCTTTCTTT. Its translation is CASSSSQGTEAFF.

The rearrangement links TRBV5-1 to TRBJ2-7; 11 bases fit TRBD2. The V gene's germline CDR1 is SGHRS and CDR2 YFSETQ. This CDR3 region has 16 residues. With V trimmed by 1 base and J by 2 bases, 5 bases remained unmatched. CDR3 coding DNA: TGCGCCAGCAGCTTGACCGGGACTAGCGGTACCTACGAGCAGTACTTC. Translated, it gives CASSLTGTSGTYEQYF.

This chain links TRBV27 with TRBJ1-1; maybe TRBD1 (5 bases). Germline CDR1 reads MNHEY; CDR2 reads SMNVEV (reference sequence). V was pared by 6 bases and J by 2 bases, with 16 bases between. The CDR3 runs to 15 residues. CDR3 residues: CASRSRTGANTEAFF. The DNA of the CDR3 is TGTGCCAGCAGGAGCCGAACAGGAGCTAACACTGAAGCTTTCTTT.

V gene TRBV7-9 combines with J gene TRBJ2-3; D uncertain. Deletions cut 1 base from V and 3 bases from J, with 14 bases between. The CDR3 runs to 16 residues. Germline V gene lookup returns CDR1 SEHNR and CDR2 FQNEAQ (reference sequence). CDR3 nucleotides: TGTGCCAGCAGCTTAGGAGAAAGGCCCAGGACAGATACGCAGTATTTT. Protein sequence: CASSLGERPRTDTQYF. The full variable domain, completed using reference TRBV7-9 and TRBJ2-3, is DTGVSQNPRHKITKRGQNVTFRCDPISEHNRLYWYRQTLGQGPEFLTYFQNEAQLEKSRLLSDRFSAERPKGSFSTLEIQRTEQGDSAMYLCASSLGERPRTDTQYFGPGTRLTVL.

This clone was recorded once. The rearrangement uses TRBV5-1 and TRBJ2-6; 7 bases line up with TRBD1. The CDR3 is 18 residues long. CDR1 SGHRS and CDR2 YFSETQ come from the germline V gene. V gave up 4 bases and J gave up 0 bases; unmatched junction bases: 10. CDR3 coding DNA: TGCGCCAGCAGCACGACAGGGATATGGGGCTCTGGGGCCAACGTCCTGACTTTC. It specifies CASSTTGIWGSGANVLTF.

The rearrangement joins TRBV11-2 to TRBJ1-6; D is possibly TRBD1 (5 bases). Trimming shortened V by 0 bases and J by 6 bases, and 6 bases separated the two germline ends. Per germline, CDR1 SGHAT and CDR2 FQNNGV. The CDR3 consists of 14 residues. CDR3 bases: TGTGCCAGCAGCTTAGAAGGGGTTAATTCACCCCTCCACTTT. This translates into CASSLEGVNSPLHF.

The chain has TRBV2 and TRBJ1-4; D is possibly TRBD1 (6 bases). The ends were cut back, 11 bases at V and 3 bases at J, with 16 bases in the middle. Looked up from germline, CDR1 is SNHLY and CDR2 is FYNNEI. The CDR3 consists of 14 residues. The CDR3 loop reads CASQRGGSNEKLFF. CDR3 coding DNA: TGTGCCTCCCAAAGGGGGGGCTCTAATGAAAAACTGTTTTTT.

This clone was recorded at least ten times. V is TRBV19 and J is TRBJ1-2; TRBD1 aligns across 8 bases. This CDR3 is 13 amino acids long. Per the germline V gene, CDR1 is LNHDA and CDR2 is SQIVND (reference sequence). The V and J ends lost 7 bases and 5 bases, in that order; junction bases with no gene match: 6. DNA for the CDR3: TGTGCCAGTACGAAGGGACAGGTTTATGGCTACACCTTC. Translation gives CASTKGQVYGYTF.

V gene TRBV10-3 combines with J gene TRBJ2-7; 8 bases line up with TRBD2. V lost 4 bases and J lost 3; bases outside the gene matches: 2. The CDR3 has 13 residues. Germline CDR1 ENHRY, CDR2 SYGVKD. CDR3 sequence (DNA): TGTGCCATCAGTGCGGGGACTAGCTACGAGCAGTACTTC. It yields the protein CAISAGTSYEQYF.

V is TRBV28 and J is TRBJ1-5; perhaps TRBD1 as D (5 bases). CDR3 length: 17 residues. Trimming removed 1 base at V and 0 bases at J, with 13 bases between. Per germline, CDR1 MDHEN and CDR2 SYDVKM. CDR3 loop: CASSLLGGANSNQPQHF. The CDR3 nucleotides are TGTGCCAGCAGTTTATTGGGCGGGGCGAATAGCAATCAGCCCCAGCATTTT.

The chain couples TRBV7-2 to TRBJ1-3; 9 positions agree with TRBD1. After removal of 5 bases from V and 4 bases from J, the junction contained 9 bases not matched to a gene. Germline V gene data show CDR1 as SGHTA and CDR2 as FQGNSA. This CDR3 region has 16 residues. CDR3 sequence (DNA): TGTGCCAGCAGCCCGACACAGGGGGCGGCAGGAAACACCATATATTTT. Translating it yields CASSPTQGAAGNTIYF.